This T cell receptor (beta chain) was sequenced for a study of blood T cell repertoires in COVID-19 (dated by TCRdb to 2019 to 2021). A note on the overall study: The collaborator samples originated in the United States, Italy and Spain and spanned the acute and convalescent phases of COVID-19. The samples were drawn from two sources: the first 160 participants of the ongoing ImmuneRACE study, and 1,000 to 1,500 subjects contributed by 6 global collaborators. HLA class I and class II types, where available, came from metadata supplied by the sample provider rather than from assay-based typing. Deeply sampled blood TCRbeta repertoires from subjects exposed to, actively infected with, or recovered from COVID-19 were included in the dataset. The sample metadata nearly always contained a de-identified subject ID, COVID-19 status, age in years and sex. The prospective study material was composed of cDNA or gDNA derived from T cells, B-cell-depleted T cells, or PBMCs. The repertoires were released in a freely available public database meant as a resource for research on the immune response to SARS-CoV-2. Broad study findings and their caveats: Clinical and demographic metadata were provided uncurated, with the amount varying by source and participant.

This clone occurred once. The specificity of this receptor is unknown. No clone much larger than this one lies a single base away; base qualities are absent. TCRbeta CDR3 regions were amplified from genomic DNA using the immunoSEQ Assay, a bias-controlled multiplex PCR. On the study's bioinformatics: The number of nucleated cells in each sample was estimated by amplification of reference gene primers within the assay. To quantify the absolute abundance of each unique TCRbeta CDR3 rearrangement, sequence reads were collapsed and filtered. Productive Simpson clonality was computed per sample as the square root of Simpson's diversity index over productive rearrangements. Here the immuneACCESS table is served through TCRdb, limited to in-frame sequences with V and J called. Missing clones are a known gap in these copies; in checked studies unresolved V genes cover under half, and the rest lacks a known reason. V, J and clone size are taken as reported in that table, and D and trimming were inferred from the DNA itself. Recorded for this sample are about 330,000 clones; 75% to 90% of them occurred a single time. Over 4.5% of the sample belongs to the ten largest clones.

The junction carries 10 bases between V and J, which are trimmed by 0 bases and 3 bases respectively. Via the germline V gene, CDR1 is SGDLS and CDR2 YYNGEE. The cysteine opens and the phenylalanine closes a CDR3 of 15 amino acids. The retained sequence is limited to the CDR3, 45 bases, with the frame set at the first base. Participants in the prospective study were enrolled through a virtual design, were aged 18 to 89 years, and lived in about two dozen United States geographic areas. To assign participants to cohorts, the prospective study relied on clinical history that participants themselves reported in a screening survey and a study questionnaire. ImmuneRACE Cohort 3 recovered participants were defined by two consecutive negative NP/OP PCR tests, healthcare professional clearance, or symptom resolution. Mobile phlebotomists in the prospective study collected whole blood, serum and a nasopharyngeal or oropharyngeal swab from every participant. Prospective study participants could optionally give additional blood draws and questionnaires over an approximately two-month period. Blood samples from the prospective study were shipped frozen or at room temperature prior to DNA extraction.

The specimen sequenced was PBMCs or T cells enriched from blood (not recorded which). This clonotype originated in a man aged 25-45 years who had recovered from COVID-19. The sequence joins TRBV9 to TRBJ2-4, with a tentative D gene TRBD1 over 5 matching bases. The DNA sequence is given as TGTGCCAGCAGCGTAGGGGGCGGTGGCAAAAACATTCAGTACTTC. Translated, this is CASSVGGGGKNIQYF.